This T cell receptor (beta chain) was identified in a study of shared clonotypes between healthy human individuals. Sequenced by immunoSEQ multiplex PCR; TCRdb stores in-frame clones only, minus some. The table includes 1,100,000 or so clones, 75% to 85% detected once. The germline V gene encodes CDR1 MNHNS and CDR2 SASEGT. The germline V and J ends were trimmed by 2 bases and 0 bases, with 11 bases remaining between them. The length of the CDR3 is 16 residues. This sequence originates from a man younger than 35 in good health. Some clones in this sample may be carry-over from other donors' samples. The chain links TRBV6-1 to TRBJ1-5, with D perhaps TRBD1 (6 bases). The sample consisted of memory CD4+ T cells from PBMCs. Described subset: CD45RA-negative fraction. The CDR3 nucleotides read TGTGCCAGCAGTGAATGGGGACACTATAGCAATCAGCCCCAGCATTTT. Its translation: CASSEWGHYSNQPQHF.